Each of the 8 T cell receptor beta chains below was sequenced from the same sample in a study of cytomegalovirus exposure and HLA in healthy donors. The PCR contained 60 Vbeta and 13 Jbeta primers. Clones were read by immunoSEQ multiplex PCR, and TCRdb kept only the in-frame ones, dropping some. The top ten clones hold 1.2% of a sample with roughly 150,000 clones, approximately 80% of them seen once. Sequenced input: PBMCs. The receptors derive from a boy aged 2 to 10 in good health and CMV-seronegative.

V is TRBV10-3 and J is TRBJ2-3; 8 bases are shared with TRBD1. The CDR3 runs 16 residues. The J segment lost 3 bases and the V segment lost 4 bases, leaving 9 bases of the junction unmatched. Germline CDR1 ENHRY, CDR2 SYGVKD. The CDR3 reads CAISGRTGSVTDTQYF. The CDR3 region has the DNA TGTGCCATCAGTGGCCGGACAGGGAGTGTAACAGATACGCAGTATTTT.

V is TRBV9 and J is TRBJ2-5, with D perhaps matching TRBD2 (6 bases). The V end was cut by 2 bases, the J end by 6 bases, with 11 bases between. This CDR3 comprises 13 residues. Germline lookup yields CDR1 SGDLS and CDR2 YYNGEE. CDR3 nucleotide sequence: TGTGCCAGCAGCGTGGACGGGAGAAAGACCCAGTACTTC. This gives the protein CASSVDGRKTQYF.

V and J are TRBV10-2 and TRBJ2-5; 7 bases line up with TRBD2. Germline trimming cut 6 bases from V and 0 bases from J; bases unmatched to any gene: 7. This CDR3 region has 15 residues. Germline V gene data show CDR1 as WSHSY and CDR2 as SAAADI. CDR3 amino acids: CASSPRRGNQETQYF. The CDR3 coding sequence is TGCGCCAGCAGCCCGCGGCGGGGGAACCAAGAGACCCAGTACTTC.

This clone is a singleton in its sample. The chain is built from TRBV29-1 and TRBJ2-1; 8 bases match TRBD2. CDR1 is SQVTM, CDR2 ANQGSEA, per germline. Trimming took 7 bases from V and 6 from J; bases not matched to a gene: 14. This CDR3 is built from 15 residues. The CDR3 nucleotides read TGCAGCGCCTCCGGGGGTGAGCGGGAGATCAATGAGCAGTTCTTC. Its translation is CSASGGEREINEQFF.

The chain joins TRBV6-1 to TRBJ2-7; D remains unclear. Germline V gene data show CDR1 as MNHNS and CDR2 as SASEGT. There are 14 residues in the CDR3. V gave up 3 bases and J gave up 4 bases, with 13 bases separating them. The CDR3 protein is CASSDLHVGYEQYF. CDR3 in DNA: TGTGCCAGCAGTGACCTCCACGTCGGTTACGAGCAGTACTTC.

In its sample, this clone was seen once. The chain has TRBV7-2 and TRBJ2-3, with 10 bases that match TRBD2. Unmatched junction bases numbered 2, after V lost 3 bases and J lost 5 bases. This CDR3 is built from 14 residues. The germline gives CDR1 SGHTA, CDR2 FQGNSA. The CDR3 here is CASSLGLAIDTQYF. The CDR3 coding sequence is TGTGCCAGCAGCTTGGGACTAGCGATAGATACGCAGTATTTT.

Only one count was recorded for this clone. This chain connects TRBV11-3 to TRBJ2-1, with 7 bases matching TRBD2. Germline CDR1 reads SGHNT; CDR2 reads YENEEA. CDR3 size: 13 residues. The J segment lost 10 bases and the V segment lost 5 bases, leaving 8 bases of the junction unmatched. CDR3 DNA sequence: TGTGCCAGCAGCGTCACTAGCGAACGCGAGCAGTTCTTC. This encodes CASSVTSEREQFF.

The chain recombines TRBV5-4 with TRBJ2-3; a weak D match, TRBD1 (5 bases). Deletions cut 0 bases from V and 3 bases from J, with 5 bases between. Germline CDR1 SGHNT, CDR2 YYREEE (reference sequence). There are 13 residues in the CDR3. The CDR3 bases are TGTGCCAGCAGCTTGGACAGGACAGATACGCAGTATTTT. This codes for CASSLDRTDTQYF.